These T cell receptor beta chains were read from a single sample in a study of T cell repertoires in cytomegalovirus infection. TCRdb recomputed calls from the reads with MiXCR, one row per CDR3 protein. The profile covers about 130,000 distinct CDR3 sequences, with more than 30% appearing a single time and about 54% taken by the ten largest. These receptors are not linked to any known antigen. The sample was CD8+ T cells from cultured PBMCs, taken from culture after CMV antigen stimulation. Receptors were obtained from a human donor in good health (CMV status not recorded). Some clones in this sample may be carry-over from other donors' samples. The CDR3 runs from the conserved cysteine through the conserved F or W.

TRBV13	TRBJ1-4	CASSLGLTWGHEKLFF
TRBV7-6	TRBJ2-5	CASSLGGQLHQETQYF
TRBV4-3	TRBJ2-3	CASSQDTGATDTQYF
TRBV7-8	TRBJ2-7	CASSAATRPADEQYF
TRBV11-2	TRBJ1-2	CASSLTGGVDGYTF
TRBV20-1	TRBJ2-4	CSVPGRLAKNIQYF
TRBV7-8	TRBJ2-1	CASSLLDHNEQFF
TRBV28	TRBJ2-2	CASNPAYTGELFF
TRBV7-8	TRBJ2-7	CASSLGGLAGDYEQYF
TRBV25-1	TRBJ1-5	CASSLANSGLQHF
TRBV6-1	TRBJ2-7	CASSEGRETGLLGEQYF
TRBV7-9	TRBJ1-1	CASSLVQGESTEAFF
TRBV7-2	TRBJ2-5	CASSLALAGRLETQYF
TRBV7-2	TRBJ1-6	CASSFSKLGQVASPLHF
TRBV7-6	TRBJ2-7	CASSPKGLYEQYF
TRBV7-6	TRBJ1-5	CASSPNRGSVNLIHQPQHF
TRBV7-8	TRBJ1-2	CASNMGRGNYGYTF
TRBV15	TRBJ1-1	CATSIPYRGLGTEAFF
TRBV4-2	TRBJ2-3	CASRHSGGSTDTQYF
TRBV14	TRBJ2-5	CASSKDMIQETQYF
TRBV4-3	TRBJ2-7	CASSQDRARGLYEQYF
TRBV5-1	TRBJ1-1	CASSYSQGARTEAFF
TRBV7-2	TRBJ2-5	CASSSMLLAGGGETQYF
TRBV12-3/TRBV12-4	TRBJ2-5	CASSLWNRQETQYF
TRBV12-3/TRBV12-4	TRBJ1-5	CASSDWGLGQPQHF
TRBV4-1	TRBJ2-1	CASSQPPFTRDRNEQFF
TRBV6-5	TRBJ2-1	CASGGRLEGYNEQFF
TRBV7-2	TRBJ1-1	CASSWTGEIEAFF
TRBV4-1	TRBJ1-2	CASSQTGSLPYGYTF
TRBV4-1	TRBJ2-1	CASSQVPSGNEQFF
TRBV2	TRBJ2-5	CASSEGVRETQYF
TRBV6-6	TRBJ1-1	CASSLLNRVGNTEAFF
TRBV7-2	TRBJ2-5	CASSQIGGLQETQYF
TRBV5-6	TRBJ1-1	CASSLPGENTEAFF
TRBV20-1	TRBJ2-3	CSATPGGLREDTQYF
TRBV7-8	TRBJ2-3	CASSLRSGGATDTQYF
TRBV12-3/TRBV12-4	TRBJ1-1	CASSPGTGTAFF
TRBV7-9	TRBJ2-5	CASSLPGTKFQETQYF
TRBV15	TRBJ2-1	CATSPLRLAGVEQFF
TRBV13	TRBJ2-7	CASSWGGGDEQYF
TRBV6-5	TRBJ1-6	CASSYSRGQGAENSPLHF
TRBV7-9	TRBJ1-4	CASSSGPVEKLFF
TRBV6-5	TRBJ2-3	CASSRLGVSTDTQYF
TRBV7-2	TRBJ2-1	CASSLVFGQGGWNEQFF
TRBV7-2	TRBJ2-7	CASSLAGWAGFFLVGYEQYF
TRBV6-4	TRBJ1-2	CASSGSTGGGYTF
TRBV12-3/TRBV12-4	TRBJ1-5	CASSLGGRLNQPQHF
TRBV6-2/TRBV6-3	TRBJ2-7	CASSSRTISRTSYEQYF
TRBV6-5	TRBJ1-2	CASSYSPEPSIGGYTF
TRBV5-1	TRBJ2-7	CASSLDRGRDEQYF
TRBV9	TRBJ2-1	CASSVQGRDFYNEQFF
TRBV5-3	TRBJ1-2	CASSFVTSASYGYTF
TRBV20-1	TRBJ2-1	CSATLRLLAGGDYNEQFF
TRBV7-4	TRBJ1-2	CASSNSREPRADNYGYTF
TRBV7-2	TRBJ2-7	CASSLGTPREQYF